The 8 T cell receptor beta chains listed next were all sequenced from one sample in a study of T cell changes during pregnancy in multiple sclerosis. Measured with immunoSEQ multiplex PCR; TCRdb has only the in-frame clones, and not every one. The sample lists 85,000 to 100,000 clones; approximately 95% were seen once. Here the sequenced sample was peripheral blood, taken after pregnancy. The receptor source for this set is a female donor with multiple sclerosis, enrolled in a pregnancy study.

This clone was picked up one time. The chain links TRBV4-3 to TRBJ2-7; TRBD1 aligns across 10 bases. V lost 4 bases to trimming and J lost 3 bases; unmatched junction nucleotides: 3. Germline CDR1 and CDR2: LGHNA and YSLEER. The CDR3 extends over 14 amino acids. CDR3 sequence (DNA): TGCGCCAGCAGCCCCAGGACAGGGGGCTACGAGCAGTACTTC. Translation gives CASSPRTGGYEQYF.

The CDR3 loop reads CASSFGRGRNTEAFF. In nucleotides, the CDR3 is TGTGCCAGCAGCTTCGGAAGGGGGAGGAACACTGAAGCTTTCTTT. The V and J genes are TRBV11-2 and TRBJ1-1; D may be TRBD1 (6 bases). With 3 bases removed from V and 1 base from J, the gap between germline ends came to 12 bases. Germline lookup yields CDR1 SGHAT and CDR2 FQNNGV. This CDR3 is 15 amino acids long.

The CDR3 sequence is CASRSSGGVEAFF. The DNA for the CDR3 is TGTGCCAGCAGATCGTCCGGGGGGGTTGAAGCTTTCTTT. The V call is TRBV6-4, the J call TRBJ1-1; TRBD1 is a possible D gene (5 bases). The CDR3 runs to 13 residues. The germline V gene has CDR1 MRHNA and CDR2 SNTAGT. The ends were cut back, 6 bases at V and 7 bases at J, with 15 bases in the middle.

The CDR3 nucleotides are TGTGCCAGCAGCGCCGGGACTAGCTCCGCCGAGCAGTACTTC. Protein: CASSAGTSSAEQYF. The chain recombines TRBV2 with TRBJ2-7; 9 bases align to TRBD2. Losses at the gene ends were 6 bases for V and 6 bases for J; bases not matched to a gene: 9. CDR3 size: 14 residues. Germline V CDR1 and CDR2: SNHLY, FYNNEI.

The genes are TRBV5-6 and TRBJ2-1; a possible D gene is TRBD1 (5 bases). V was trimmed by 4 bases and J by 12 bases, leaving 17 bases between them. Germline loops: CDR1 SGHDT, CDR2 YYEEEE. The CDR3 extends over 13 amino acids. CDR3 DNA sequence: TGTGCCAGCAGCCCCCCAACAGGTATCGGGCAGTTCTTC. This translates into CASSPPTGIGQFF.

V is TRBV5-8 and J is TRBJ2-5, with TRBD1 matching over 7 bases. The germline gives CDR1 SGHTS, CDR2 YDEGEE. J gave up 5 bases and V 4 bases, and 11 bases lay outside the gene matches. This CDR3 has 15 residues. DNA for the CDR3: TGTGCCAGCAGCACGATGCAGGGGGTTGGGGAGACCCAGTACTTC. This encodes CASSTMQGVGETQYF.

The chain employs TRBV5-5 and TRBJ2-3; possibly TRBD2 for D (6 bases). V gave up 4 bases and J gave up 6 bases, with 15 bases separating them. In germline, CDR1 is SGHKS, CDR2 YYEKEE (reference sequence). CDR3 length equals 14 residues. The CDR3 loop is CASSRLALGDTQYF. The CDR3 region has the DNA TGTGCCAGCAGCCGGCTAGCGTTAGGGGATACGCAGTATTTT.

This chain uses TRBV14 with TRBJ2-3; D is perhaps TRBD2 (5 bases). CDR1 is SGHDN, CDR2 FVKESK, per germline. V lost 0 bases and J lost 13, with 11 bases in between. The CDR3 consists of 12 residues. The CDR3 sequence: CASSQDVRAKYF. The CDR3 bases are TGTGCCAGCAGCCAAGACGTGAGGGCCAAGTATTTT.